This T cell receptor (beta chain) came from a study of cytomegalovirus exposure and HLA in healthy donors. The CDR3 consists of 13 residues. V was shortened by 4 bases and J by 6 bases, with 13 bases between the two germline ends. Germline-derived CDR1 and CDR2 are ENHRY and SYGVKD. Vbeta (60) and Jbeta (13) primers were used in the PCR. TCRdb's table, derived via immunoSEQ multiplex PCR, lists solely in-frame clones and lacks some. The sample holds 140,000 to 150,000 clones; around 78% are singletons and the top ten take approximately 2.5%. This rearrangement joins TRBV10-3 to TRBJ2-7, with D possibly TRBD2 on 7 matching bases. The sample taken for sequencing was PBMCs. The receptor was derived from a woman younger than 30 in good health and CMV-seropositive. CDR3 loop: CAISGGGHSEQYF. Written as DNA, the CDR3 is TGTGCCATCAGTGGGGGGGGGCATAGCGAGCAGTACTTC.